The 24 T cell receptor beta chains in this list originate from one sample, sequenced in a study of cytomegalovirus exposure and HLA in healthy donors. This PCR relied on a set of 60 Vbeta primers and 13 Jbeta primers. Produced via immunoSEQ multiplex PCR; TCRdb's table is partial and in-frame only. The sample carries 150,000 or so clones, roughly 66% recorded once. Material: PBMCs. The source of these receptors is a woman in her late teens or twenties in good health and CMV-seronegative.

This rearrangement joins TRBV28 to TRBJ1-2, with 9 bases lining up with TRBD1. The CDR3 covers 16 residues. Germline V gene data show CDR1 as MDHEN and CDR2 as SYDVKM. The J segment lost 8 bases and the V segment lost 5 bases, leaving 15 bases of the junction unmatched. The chain's CDR3 is CASSETGTGPKGGYTF. CDR3 sequence (DNA): TGTGCCAGCAGTGAGACCGGGACAGGGCCTAAAGGAGGCTACACCTTC.

This chain connects TRBV5-1 to TRBJ2-7; TRBD1 agrees at 7 bases. The CDR3 spans 15 residues. Germline V gene data show CDR1 as SGHRS and CDR2 as YFSETQ. Trimming removed 4 bases from V and 4 bases from J; junction bases left unmatched: 11. The CDR3 nucleotides read TGCGCCAGCAGCCCCGGACAGGAACCTTTATACGAGCAGTACGTC. Translation gives CASSPGQEPLYEQYV.

V and J are TRBV5-1 and TRBJ2-5; 8 nucleotides match TRBD2. Germline assignment: CDR1 SGHRS and CDR2 YFSETQ. The CDR3 covers 16 residues. Trimming removed 3 bases from V and 0 bases from J; junction bases left unmatched: 7. The CDR3: CASSSGTGGYQETQYF. Written as DNA, the CDR3 is TGCGCCAGCAGCTCCGGGACGGGAGGGTACCAAGAGACCCAGTACTTC.

The V gene is TRBV4-1, the J gene TRBJ2-2, with unresolved D. Trimming removed 0 bases at V and 5 bases at J, with 10 bases between. CDR3 size: 15 residues. CDR1 is MGHRA and CDR2 is YSYEKL in the germline V gene. The chain's CDR3 is CASSQDHRVTGELFF. The CDR3 DNA is TGCGCCAGCAGCCAAGATCATCGAGTGACCGGGGAGCTGTTTTTT.

The table lists this clone with a few counts. V is TRBV18 and J is TRBJ2-7; D perhaps matches TRBD2 (6 bases). Germline-derived CDR1 and CDR2 are KGHSH and LQKENI. Trimming removed 3 bases from V and 2 bases from J, with 11 bases in between. The CDR3 sequence is 14 residues long. This chain's CDR3 is CASSPYAGTYEQYV. CDR3 sequence (DNA): TGTGCCAGCTCACCGTACGCGGGGACCTACGAGCAGTACGTC.

The chain combines TRBV2 with TRBJ1-4, with a weak D call TRBD1 (6 bases). Germline V gene sequence: CDR1 SNHLY, CDR2 FYNNEI. V was shortened by 6 bases and J by 7 bases, with 15 bases between the two germline ends. This CDR3 spans 14 amino acids. CDR3 bases: TGTGCCAGCAGCTATACAGGGTGGGGTGAAAAACTGTTTTTT. It codes for CASSYTGWGEKLFF.

This clone was found a few times. The chain employs TRBV6-6 and TRBJ2-7; 9 bases map to TRBD2. This CDR3 is 15 amino acids long. The ends lost 5 bases at V and 0 bases at J; junction bases unmatched: 5. CDR1 is MNHNY and CDR2 is SVGAGI in the germline V gene (reference sequence). In nucleotides, the CDR3 is TGTGCCAGCAGTCGTAGCGGGAGCGCCTCCTACGAGCAGTACGTC. Translating it yields CASSRSGSASYEQYV.

The chain carries TRBV30 and TRBJ1-5; D remains unclear. Looked up from germline, CDR1 is GTSNPN and CDR2 is SVGIG (reference sequence). With 2 bases removed from V and 6 bases from J, the gap between germline ends came to 11 bases. The CDR3 sequence is 13 residues long. CDR3 loop: CAWSPDGSQPQHF. Here the CDR3 DNA reads TGTGCCTGGAGTCCAGACGGGTCTCAGCCCCAGCATTTT.

This chain uses TRBV6-1 with TRBJ2-7; possible D gene TRBD1, 6 bases. V shed 3 bases and J shed 3 bases, with 15 bases lying between them. CDR1 MNHNS and CDR2 SASEGT come from the germline V gene. The CDR3 consists of 15 residues. Here the CDR3 reads CASSDGGAFVYEQYF. CDR3 nucleotides: TGTGCCAGCAGTGATGGGGGCGCGTTTGTCTACGAGCAGTACTTC.

The chain combines TRBV19 with TRBJ2-3; weak D call: TRBD1 (5 bases). Trimming took off 3 bases at V and 3 bases at J, with 13 bases between the two ends. The CDR3 has 15 amino acids. Per the germline V gene, CDR1 is LNHDA and CDR2 is SQIVND (reference sequence). CDR3 sequence: CASSIKAGLTDTQYF. The CDR3 DNA follows: TGTGCCAGTAGTATCAAGGCAGGGTTAACAGATACGCAGTATTTT.

This chain connects TRBV2 to TRBJ1-1; the match to TRBD1 covers 7 bases. J gave up 11 bases and V 2 bases, and 5 bases lay outside the gene matches. The CDR3 consists of 12 residues. Per the germline V gene, CDR1 is SNHLY and CDR2 is FYNNEI. The CDR3 DNA reads as TGTGCCAGCAGTGAAACAGGGGACTTGGCTTTCTTT. Translated, it gives CASSETGDLAFF.

The chain carries TRBV30 and TRBJ1-4; D is possibly TRBD1 (5 bases). The CDR3 loop spans 15 amino acids. V was clipped by 1 base and J by 6 bases, with 15 bases between them. Germline values: CDR1 GTSNPN, CDR2 SVGIG (reference sequence). Written as DNA, the CDR3 is TGTGCCTGGAGTGAGGTCCAGGGCACTGATGAAAAACTGTTTTTT. Residues: CAWSEVQGTDEKLFF.

The genes are TRBV18 and TRBJ1-2, with 7 bases identical to TRBD1. The germline gives CDR1 KGHSH, CDR2 LQKENI. V trimming: 0 bases; J trimming: 7 bases; junction bases outside the gene matches: 23. The CDR3 is made up of 20 amino acids. CDR3 DNA: TGTGCCAGCTCACCACCGTCACGGGACAGAGGGGGCCCTCTTGAGGGTGGCTACACCTTC. It encodes CASSPPSRDRGGPLEGGYTF.

The chain employs TRBV7-2 and TRBJ2-7; no definite D call. Per germline, CDR1 SGHTA and CDR2 FQGNSA. This CDR3 is built from 13 residues. V was trimmed by 0 bases and J by 6 bases, leaving 9 bases between them. The CDR3 DNA follows: TGTGCCAGCAGCTTAGCCACTGGGCCCGAGCAGTACTTC. Residues: CASSLATGPEQYF.

The J gene is TRBJ1-3, the V gene TRBV5-6; 7 bases agree with TRBD1. Germline V gene lookup returns CDR1 SGHDT and CDR2 YYEEEE. The V gene end was trimmed by 5 bases and the J gene end by 7 bases; junction bases not matched to a gene: 9. This CDR3 is 14 amino acids long. The CDR3 nucleotides are TGTGCCAGCAGTCGACAGGGCAAGGAGAACACCATATATTTT. This sequence encodes CASSRQGKENTIYF.

This chain links TRBV28 with TRBJ1-1, with TRBD1 matching 10 bases. V was clipped by 5 bases and J by 1 base; unmatched bases: 1. CDR1 is MDHEN, CDR2 SYDVKM, per germline. The CDR3 loop spans 14 amino acids. DNA for the CDR3: TGTGCCAGCAGTCGGGACAGGGGGAACACTGAAGCTTTCTTT. It translates to CASSRDRGNTEAFF.

The chain uses TRBV4-2 and TRBJ1-1; no clear D gene. The CDR3 length is 13 residues. From germline, CDR1 is LGHNA and CDR2 YNFKEQ. V shed 2 bases and J shed 11 bases, with 15 bases lying between them. CDR3 sequence reads: CASSQLNPRGAFF. CDR3 DNA: TGTGCCAGCAGCCAATTAAACCCTAGAGGGGCTTTCTTT.

The chain combines TRBV6-5 with TRBJ1-2, with D possibly matching TRBD1 (6 bases). From germline, CDR1 is MNHEY and CDR2 SVGAGI. V gave up 2 bases and J gave up 8 bases, with 15 bases separating them. The CDR3 loop spans 14 amino acids. The CDR3 nucleotides are TGTGCCAGCAGTTACCATGTTAACAGGGAGGGCTACACCTTC. Amino acid sequence: CASSYHVNREGYTF.

The chain recombines TRBV7-8 with TRBJ1-1; 8 bases are shared with TRBD1. Germline CDR1 and CDR2: SGHVS and FQNEAQ. Trimming took 6 bases from V and 1 from J; bases not matched to a gene: 7. The CDR3 is made up of 15 amino acids. CDR3 protein: CASSTQGTGNTEAFF. CDR3 coding DNA: TGTGCCAGCAGTACCCAGGGGACAGGGAACACTGAAGCTTTCTTT.

CDR3 region: CASRVSGPTNYGYTF. For the CDR3, the DNA is TGTGCCAGCAGGGTGTCTGGGCCAACTAACTATGGCTACACCTTC. The chain combines TRBV28 with TRBJ1-2, with unresolved D. Germline V CDR1 and CDR2: MDHEN, SYDVKM. The CDR3 contains 15 residues. Deletions cut 6 bases from V and 0 bases from J, with 14 bases between.

The chain is built from TRBV11-2 and TRBJ2-3; 7 bases line up with TRBD2. Per the germline V gene, CDR1 is SGHAT and CDR2 is FQNNGV. V shed 5 bases and J 2 bases; nucleotides not matched to a gene: 7. The CDR3 runs 15 residues. CDR3 sequence: CASSGRDLHTDTQYF. The CDR3 nucleotides read TGTGCCAGCAGCGGGAGGGACTTACACACAGATACGCAGTATTTT. Full variable domain (rest looked up from reference TRBV11-2 and TRBJ2-3): EAGVAQSPRYKIIEKRQSVAFWCNPISGHATLYWYQQILGQGPKLLIQFQNNGVVDDSQLPKDRFSAERLKGVDSTLKIQPAKLEDSAVYLCASSGRDLHTDTQYFGPGTRLTVL.

The CDR3 region is CASSLVVNAGQGMGTEAFF. CDR3 bases: TGTGCCAGCAGCTTAGTAGTCAACGCGGGACAGGGGATGGGCACTGAAGCTTTCTTT. This sequence joins TRBV7-9 and TRBJ1-1; the match to TRBD1 covers 10 bases. Trimming took 1 base from V and 4 from J; bases not matched to a gene: 15. There are 19 residues in the CDR3. The germline V gene encodes CDR1 SEHNR and CDR2 FQNEAQ (reference sequence).

The V call is TRBV19, the J call TRBJ1-1, with a weak D call TRBD1 (6 bases). The V gene's germline CDR1 is LNHDA and CDR2 SQIVND (reference sequence). The CDR3 runs to 15 residues. The ends were cut back, 3 bases at V and 7 bases at J, with 18 bases in the middle. This chain's CDR3 is CASSMGSGTKFEAFF. CDR3 DNA: TGTGCCAGTAGTATGGGCTCCGGGACAAAATTTGAAGCTTTCTTT.

The chain uses TRBV28 and TRBJ2-3; D possibly corresponds to TRBD1 (5 bases). CDR3 length equals 14 residues. Trimming removed 7 bases at V and 5 bases at J, with 16 bases between. Germline assignment: CDR1 MDHEN and CDR2 SYDVKM. CDR3 sequence (DNA): TGTGCCAGCAACTGGGGCCATCCGGAAGATACGCAGTATTTT. Its protein product is CASNWGHPEDTQYF.